This T cell receptor beta chain was retrieved from a study of spatial heterogeneity in lung cancer. Looking at the study overall: There were consistently more beta-chain sequences detected than alpha-chain sequences.

General study results and limits: Blood carried ubiquitous expanded tumor TCRs more at resection than follow-up.

This clonotype was recorded a few times. The antigen is unknown. The CDR3 sequence is 20 residues long. From germline, CDR1 is MDHEN and CDR2 SYDVKM. Losses at the gene ends were 5 bases for V and 0 bases for J; bases not matched to a gene: 16. Time point reported: sample taken at primary tumor resection. Sequencing was performed on whole RNA extracted from tumor and nontumor lung tissue, or from frozen PBMC, and the material was left unsorted. Every cDNA TCR molecule received its own unique molecular identifier. TCRdb analysed the 5' RACE reads with MiXCR anew, one entry per CDR3 protein. The table has 90,000 to 95,000 distinct CDR3 sequences, roughly 12% seen once.

The clonotype comes from a male donor with early-stage non-small cell lung cancer. This chain connects TRBV28 to TRBJ2-1, with 10 bases aligning to TRBD1. The input for sequencing was PBMCs, taken at surgery. Here the CDR3 reads CASSTTGTGVRVVSYNEQFF. The CDR3 DNA reads as TGTGCCAGCAGTACAACCGGGACAGGGGTAAGGGTGGTCTCCTACAATGAGCAGTTCTTC.